The entry that follows covers one T cell receptor (beta chain) sequence. The data derive from a study of technical replicates of blood from a handful of donors. Libraries were prepared by immunoSEQ multiplex PCR; TCRdb keeps only in-frame clonotypes and omits some of them. Counted here are more than 75,000 clones, roughly 85% occurring once; the ten biggest clones make up roughly 4.9%. V trimming: 5 bases; J trimming: 9 bases; junction bases outside the gene matches: 14. The V gene's germline CDR1 is SGHTA and CDR2 FQGNSA. The CDR3 totals 16 residues. The source of this sequence is a human donor in good health. Some clones in this sample may be carry-over from other donors' samples. The rearrangement uses TRBV7-2 and TRBJ2-5, with 11 bases aligning to TRBD2. Input material: PBMCs. CDR3 nucleotide sequence: TGTGCCAGCAGCCAGATAGCGGGAGGGCCGGAGAGGGCCCAGTACTTC. Protein sequence: CASSQIAGGPERAQYF. Looking up the rest from reference TRBV7-2 and TRBJ2-5 gives the full variable domain: GAGVSQSPSNKVTEKGKDVELRCDPISGHTALYWYRQSLGQGLEFLIYFQGNSAPDKSGLPSDRFSAERTGGSVSTLTIQRTQQEDSAVYLCASSQIAGGPERAQYFGPGTRLLVL.